Listed below are T cell receptor beta chains from one sample, sequenced in a study of T cell repertoires in cytomegalovirus infection. Their recognized antigens are unknown. MiXCR, run by TCRdb on the reads, gives a single entry per CDR3 protein. Of about 740,000 distinct CDR3 sequences in the sample, roughly 36% were seen once. The source material was cultured PBMCs, sampled from culture after CMV antigen stimulation. All receptors come from a human donor in good health (CMV status not recorded). Some clones in this sample may be carry-over from other donors' samples. The CDR3 runs from the conserved cysteine through the conserved F or W. Each record gives: D gene, V gene, J gene, clone size, CDR3 DNA, CDR3 protein. A D gene is named only where the DNA matches it firmly. For some rows the clone size is stated as once, few or many, or as a class when expanded; others skip it.

.	TRBV12-3/TRBV12-4	TRBJ2-7	few	TGTGCCAGCAGTTCGCCTCTGGGCGAGCAGTACTTC	CASSSPLGEQYF
TRBD1	TRBV12-3/TRBV12-4	TRBJ2-3	.	TGTGCCAGCAGTCTTGGACAGGTTACGCAGTATTTT	CASSLGQVTQYF
TRBD2	TRBV28	TRBJ2-7	.	TGTGCCAGCAGTTATCGACTAGCGGGGTCCTACGAGCAGTACTTC	CASSYRLAGSYEQYF
.	TRBV28	TRBJ1-4	few	TGTGCCAGCAACGGCGGTCATAATGAAAAACTGTTTTTT	CASNGGHNEKLFF
TRBD1	TRBV10-3	TRBJ1-2	.	TGTGCCGCCGGACAGGGATCGAGCTATGGCTACACCTTC	CAAGQGSSYGYTF
.	TRBV7-2	TRBJ2-5	many	TGTGCCAGCAGCTTAGTAGCGAGCCAAGAGACCCAGTACTTC	CASSLVASQETQYF
.	TRBV7-2	TRBJ2-7	.	TGTGCCAGCAGCCCAGTTAGTGACGAGCAGTACTTC	CASSPVSDEQYF
.	TRBV7-3	TRBJ2-3	.	TGTGCCAGCACCTCCAGGGGTAGCCTTTATACGCAGTATTTT	CASTSRGSLYTQYF
TRBD1	TRBV28	TRBJ1-2	.	TGTGCCAGCAGTTTATTCTTTACAGGGGCACACGGCTACACCTTC	CASSLFFTGAHGYTF
TRBD2	TRBV7-6	TRBJ2-2	.	TGTGCCAGCAGCTGGACTAGCGGGGGGGCGAACACCGGGGAGCTGTTTTTT	CASSWTSGGANTGELFF
.	TRBV7-6	TRBJ1-2	few	TGTGCCAGCAGCTCACAGGGACCCTACCGTGGCTACACCTTC	CASSSQGPYRGYTF
.	TRBV7-2	TRBJ2-5	.	TGTGCCAGCAGCCCACCCACCGGCTGGCACCAAGAGACCCAGTACTTC	CASSPPTGWHQETQYF
.	TRBV7-4	TRBJ2-3	.	TGTGCCAGCAGCCTTTCAACGCCAGGGGATACGCAGTATTTT	CASSLSTPGDTQYF
TRBD1	TRBV18	TRBJ2-5	.	TGTGCCAGCTCACCCAGGACAGGGGTGCAACAGACCCAGTACTTC	CASSPRTGVQQTQYF
TRBD2	TRBV14	TRBJ2-1	.	TGTGCCGGGAAGGGACTAGCGGGAACCTGTGCCGAGTTCTTC	CAGKGLAGTCAEFF
.	TRBV3-1	TRBJ2-5	.	TGTGTCAGCTCCCCGTTCGCCAGGGAAGAGACCCAGTACTTC	CVSSPFAREETQYF
.	TRBV18	TRBJ2-5	.	TGTGCCAGCGGGACCAGGCAAGAGACCCAGTACTTC	CASGTRQETQYF
TRBD1	TRBV6-1	TRBJ1-3	few	TGTGCCAGCAGTCCCCCCGGGACAGCCCCTGGAAACACCATATATTTT	CASSPPGTAPGNTIYF
.	TRBV11-2	TRBJ2-2	.	TGTGCCAGCAGCCCCGACTTGGGGACCGGGGAGCTGTTTTTT	CASSPDLGTGELFF
.	TRBV12-5	TRBJ2-7	.	TGTGCTAGTGGTTGGGGGGCACACCACTACGAGCAGTACTTC	CASGWGAHHYEQYF
.	TRBV7-2	TRBJ2-3	many	TGTGCCAGCAGCTTAGGATATAGGACAGCAGATACGCAGTATTTT	CASSLGYRTADTQYF
.	TRBV12-3/TRBV12-4	TRBJ2-3	.	TGTGCCAGCAGTTTAGTCGGGCCACCCGCAGATACGCAGTATTTT	CASSLVGPPADTQYF
.	TRBV20-1	TRBJ2-3	.	TGCAGTGCTCCGGCCGGGGGTTCAAACACAGATACGCAGTATTTT	CSAPAGGSNTDTQYF
TRBD1	TRBV20-1	TRBJ1-1	.	TGCAGTGCTATTTATCAGGGGGAATGGGTAGGCACTGAAGCTTTCTTT	CSAIYQGEWVGTEAFF
TRBD2	TRBV20-1	TRBJ2-3	.	TGCAGTGCTACTAGCGGGTTCAGCACAGATACGCAGTATTTT	CSATSGFSTDTQYF
TRBD2	TRBV7-9	TRBJ2-7	few	TGTGCCAGCAGCACCGGACTAGCGGGGCCCTACGAGCAGTACTTC	CASSTGLAGPYEQYF
.	TRBV19	TRBJ1-1	.	TGTGCCAGTAGATGGGGGCGGACGAACACTGAAGCTTTCTTT	CASRWGRTNTEAFF
.	TRBV20-1	TRBJ1-2	.	TGCAGTGCTAGAGAACGGTCGGGGATGGTGTATGGCTACACCTTC	CSARERSGMVYGYTF
.	TRBV30	TRBJ1-5	.	TGTGCCTGGAGTGCCATTGGGTGGAATCAGCCCCAGCATTTT	CAWSAIGWNQPQHF
.	TRBV12-3/TRBV12-4	TRBJ2-7	.	TGTGCCAGCATGGTAGGGCGGAGTTACGAGCAGTACTTC	CASMVGRSYEQYF
TRBD1	TRBV12-3/TRBV12-4	TRBJ1-6	few	TGTGCCAGCAGGACGGGACAGGGTCTTTCACCCCTCCACTTT	CASRTGQGLSPLHF
TRBD1	TRBV6-8	TRBJ2-7	few	TGTGCCAGCAGAAACCGGGACAGGGACCACGAGCAGTACTTC	CASRNRDRDHEQYF
.	TRBV7-2	TRBJ2-7	.	TGTGCCAGCAGCCGTTTGAGGGTTACCGAGCAGTACTTC	CASSRLRVTEQYF
.	TRBV2	TRBJ2-1	.	TGTGCCAGCCTCCGGGACGCTTTTGGGAATGAGCAGTTCTTC	CASLRDAFGNEQFF
.	TRBV6-6	TRBJ1-2	.	TGTGCCAGCAGTAAAACTGCGACAGACTATGGCTACACCTTC	CASSKTATDYGYTF
TRBD1	TRBV24-1	TRBJ2-4	.	TGTGCCACCAGTGATCGCCCGGGACAGGGGGCACTAGCCAAAAACATTCAGTACTTC	CATSDRPGQGALAKNIQYF
.	TRBV15	TRBJ2-5	few	TGTGCCACCAGCAGAGATTTGACGCGCCAAGAGACCCAGTACTTC	CATSRDLTRQETQYF
TRBD1	TRBV2	TRBJ1-1	.	TGTGCCAGCCGACTCGACAGGGGTGAAGCTTTCTTT	CASRLDRGEAFF
.	TRBV7-2	TRBJ2-5	few	TGTGCCAGCAACTGGAGGTTCCAAGAGACCCAGTACTTC	CASNWRFQETQYF
.	TRBV7-2	TRBJ1-3	many	TGTGCCAGCAGCTTGGGCCCGGGGGGAAACACCATATATTTT	CASSLGPGGNTIYF
TRBD1	TRBV10-3	TRBJ1-2	few	TGTGCCATCAGTTCCGGGACAGGCGTCTCTAACTATGGCTACACCTTC	CAISSGTGVSNYGYTF
.	TRBV2	TRBJ2-3	.	TGTGCCAGCAGTGAGATGGTTGGCACAGATACGCAGTATTTT	CASSEMVGTDTQYF
TRBD2	TRBV5-4	TRBJ2-4	few	TGTGCCAGCAGCTTGGGGGGACTAGCTCACATTCAGTACTTC	CASSLGGLAHIQYF
TRBD1	TRBV14	TRBJ1-6	.	TGTGCCAGCAGCCATGGCCGGGACAGGATTCATCTCTCCTATAATTCACCCCTCCACTTT	CASSHGRDRIHLSYNSPLHF
.	TRBV2	TRBJ2-2	few	TGTGCCAGCAGCTTATCTGGGGGACCCCCTGAGGAGCTGTTTTTT	CASSLSGGPPEELFF
.	TRBV7-8	TRBJ2-2	few	TGTGCCAGCAGCTTAGGACGGTTCGCGAACACCGGGGAGCTGTTTTTT	CASSLGRFANTGELFF
.	TRBV6-5	TRBJ2-3	.	TGTGCCAGCAGTTACGGCCAGTCCACAGATACGCAGTATTTT	CASSYGQSTDTQYF
.	TRBV5-4	TRBJ1-2	few	TGTGCCACCTCAGCTGAAGGGACCATTTATGGCTACACCTTC	CATSAEGTIYGYTF
.	TRBV4-2	TRBJ1-5	.	TGTGCCAGCAGCCCGACATGGAGTGAGACCAATCAGCCCCAGCATTTT	CASSPTWSETNQPQHF